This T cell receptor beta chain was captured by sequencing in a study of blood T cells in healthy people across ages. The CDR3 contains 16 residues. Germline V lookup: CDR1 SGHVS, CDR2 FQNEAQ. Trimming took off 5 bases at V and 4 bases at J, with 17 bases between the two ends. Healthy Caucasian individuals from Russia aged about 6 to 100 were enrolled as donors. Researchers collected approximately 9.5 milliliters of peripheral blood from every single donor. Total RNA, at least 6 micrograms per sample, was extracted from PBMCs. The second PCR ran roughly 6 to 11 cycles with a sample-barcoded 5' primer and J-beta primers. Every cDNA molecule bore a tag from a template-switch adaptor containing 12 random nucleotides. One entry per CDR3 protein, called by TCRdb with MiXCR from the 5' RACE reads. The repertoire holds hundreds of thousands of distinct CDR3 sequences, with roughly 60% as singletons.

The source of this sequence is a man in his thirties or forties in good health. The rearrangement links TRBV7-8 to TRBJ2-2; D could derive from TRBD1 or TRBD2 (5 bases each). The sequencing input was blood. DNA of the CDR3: TGTGCCAGCAGCCCAGAGGGGCGGCGATTCACCGGGGAGCTGTTTTTT. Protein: CASSPEGRRFTGELFF.